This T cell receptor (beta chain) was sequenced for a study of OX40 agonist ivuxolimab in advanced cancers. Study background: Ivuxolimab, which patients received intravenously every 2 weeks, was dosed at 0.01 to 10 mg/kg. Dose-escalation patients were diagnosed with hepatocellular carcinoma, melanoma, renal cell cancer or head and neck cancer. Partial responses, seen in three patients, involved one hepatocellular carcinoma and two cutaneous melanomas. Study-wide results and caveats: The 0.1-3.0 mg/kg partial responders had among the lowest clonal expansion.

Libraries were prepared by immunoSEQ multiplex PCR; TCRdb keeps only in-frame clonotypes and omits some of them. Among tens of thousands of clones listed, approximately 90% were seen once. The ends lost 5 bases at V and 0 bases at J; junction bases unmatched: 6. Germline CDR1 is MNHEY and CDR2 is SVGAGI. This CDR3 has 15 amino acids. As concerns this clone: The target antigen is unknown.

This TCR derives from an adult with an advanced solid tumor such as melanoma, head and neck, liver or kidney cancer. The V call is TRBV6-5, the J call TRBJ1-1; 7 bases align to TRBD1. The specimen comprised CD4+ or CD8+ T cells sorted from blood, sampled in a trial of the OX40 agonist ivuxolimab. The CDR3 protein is CASSRTGALNTEAFF. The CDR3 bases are TGTGCCAGCAGTCGTACAGGGGCGTTGAACACTGAAGCTTTCTTT.